Detailed here is one T cell receptor beta chain. Its antigen is unidentified. Germline V gene lookup returns CDR1 KGHSH and CDR2 LQKENI. The CDR3 has 14 amino acids. Trimming stripped 3 bases from V and 2 bases from J, with 11 bases between. The data were obtained in a study of cytomegalovirus exposure and HLA in healthy donors. Study conclusions and caveats: In a later analysis, most CMV-associated TCR beta chains appeared HLA-restricted.

The PCR was carried out with 60 Vbeta primers and 13 Jbeta primers. The method was immunoSEQ multiplex PCR; TCRdb's version includes in-frame clones alone and lacks a portion of them. The table has 160,000 or so clones, nearly 80% seen once. The chain uses TRBV18 and TRBJ2-7; the D gene is possibly TRBD1 (5 bases). The sequencing sample was made of PBMCs. The source of this sequence is a man in his late teens or twenties in good health and CMV-seropositive. The CDR3 loop is CASSPGQQPYEQYF. CDR3 in DNA: TGTGCCAGCTCACCGGGGCAACAACCCTACGAGCAGTACTTC. Combining the CDR3 with reference TRBV18 and TRBJ2-7 gives the whole variable domain NAGVMQNPRHLVRRRGQEARLRCSPMKGHSHVYWYRQLPEEGLKFMVYLQKENIIDESGMPKERFSAEFPKEGPSILRIQQVVRGDSAAYFCASSPGQQPYEQYFGPGTRLTVT.